This TCR beta chain derives from a study of beta chain features in type 1 diabetes. Study observations and caveats: Junctions at VDJ sites from type 1 diabetes patients had fewer insertions and more deletions. A closer apparent resemblance between naive, central memory and Treg TCRB repertoires was seen in patients than in healthy donors.

Of the isolated RNA, all was reverse transcribed, and so the sequenced material was expressed TCRB transcripts. The assay was immunoSEQ multiplex PCR, and TCRdb's table has in-frame clones only and misses some. This repertoire shows about 150,000 clones, approximately 9.9% found once; its top ten account for less than 3%. This clone showed up just a few times. Its specificity is not known. The CDR3 covers 13 residues. The V and J ends lost 8 bases and 8 bases respectively, with 18 bases between them. CDR1 and CDR2 (germline): SNHLY, FYNNEI. Source material: central memory CD4+ T cells from blood. This TCR was recovered from a young woman in good health. The chain employs TRBV2 and TRBJ1-2; no definite D call. Here the CDR3 DNA reads TGTGCCAGCCTTCCGAGGATGACGATCGGCTACACCTTC. Protein: CASLPRMTIGYTF.